A selection of T cell receptor beta chains follows, all from one sample in a study of regulatory T cells in long-lasting Graves disease. TCRdb used MiXCR to reprocess the multiplex PCR reads, holding one entry per CDR3 protein. The sample includes about 290,000 distinct CDR3 sequences, around 23% of them seen just once. The sample consisted of peripheral blood mononuclear cells (PBMCs), taken when the disease was refractory, from a patient treated with antithyroid drugs. The receptors here all came from a female donor with Graves disease. Each CDR3 is given with its conserved first and last residue. The order of the fields is V gene, clone size, D gene, J gene, CDR3 DNA, CDR3 protein. D genes are given only for firm matches. Only some rows state a clone size, as once, few, many or a class for expanded clones.

v_call: TRBV7-9
clone_size: few
d_call: .
j_call: TRBJ2-7
cdr3_nt: TGTGCCAGCGTTCAGGACAGAGATTCCTACGAGCAGTACTTC
cdr3_aa: CASVQDRDSYEQYF

v_call: TRBV11-3
clone_size: .
d_call: .
j_call: TRBJ2-1
cdr3_nt: TGTGCCAGCAGCTCATCGGGGGTCAATTACAATGAGCAGTTCTTC
cdr3_aa: CASSSSGVNYNEQFF

v_call: TRBV20-1
clone_size: few
d_call: .
j_call: TRBJ2-3
cdr3_nt: TGCAGTGGAGAGGTCCAAAACACAGATACGCAGTATTTT
cdr3_aa: CSGEVQNTDTQYF

v_call: TRBV6-1
clone_size: .
d_call: .
j_call: TRBJ2-2
cdr3_nt: TGTGCCACCCTGGGGGGAGCGATGAACACCGGGGAGCTGTTTTTT
cdr3_aa: CATLGGAMNTGELFF

v_call: TRBV13
clone_size: few
d_call: TRBD1
j_call: TRBJ2-1
cdr3_nt: TGTGCCAGCAGCAAAAGGGGACAGGGGGCCTACAATGAGCAGTTCTTC
cdr3_aa: CASSKRGQGAYNEQFF

v_call: TRBV10-3
clone_size: many
d_call: .
j_call: TRBJ1-5
cdr3_nt: TGTGCCATCAGTGAGTCGACTCGGGGGAATCAGCCCCAGCATTTT
cdr3_aa: CAISESTRGNQPQHF

v_call: TRBV28
clone_size: many
d_call: .
j_call: TRBJ2-7
cdr3_nt: TGTGCCAGCAGTCCCGGGGATAGGGATGTCGGCGAGCAGTACTTC
cdr3_aa: CASSPGDRDVGEQYF

v_call: TRBV7-2
clone_size: .
d_call: TRBD2
j_call: TRBJ2-2
cdr3_nt: TGTGCCAGCAGCTTAGACCCCCCGACTAGCGGGATGATCGGGGAGCTGTTTTTT
cdr3_aa: CASSLDPPTSGMIGELFF

v_call: TRBV3-1
clone_size: few
d_call: .
j_call: TRBJ1-3
cdr3_nt: TGTGCCAGCAGCCAACTGGCTGGAAACACCATATATTTT
cdr3_aa: CASSQLAGNTIYF

v_call: TRBV20-1
clone_size: many
d_call: TRBD1
j_call: TRBJ2-2
cdr3_nt: TGCAGTGCTACACAACAGGGGGCGAACACCGGGGAGCTGTTTTTT
cdr3_aa: CSATQQGANTGELFF

v_call: TRBV7-9
clone_size: many
d_call: .
j_call: TRBJ2-7
cdr3_nt: TGTGCCAGCAGCTTACAGGGTGCCCTCTACGAGCAGTACTTC
cdr3_aa: CASSLQGALYEQYF

v_call: TRBV2
clone_size: many
d_call: .
j_call: TRBJ1-6
cdr3_nt: TGTGCCAGCAGTGAAGCGGATCATTCACCCCTCCACTTT
cdr3_aa: CASSEADHSPLHF

v_call: TRBV5-1
clone_size: few
d_call: .
j_call: TRBJ2-5
cdr3_nt: TGCGCCAGCAGCTTGATCCCGCCGGGGAATGGAGAGACCCAGTACTTC
cdr3_aa: CASSLIPPGNGETQYF

v_call: TRBV7-9
clone_size: many
d_call: TRBD1
j_call: TRBJ1-4
cdr3_nt: TGTGCCAGCAGCTACCGGGACAGGGTGCCCGAAAAACTGTTTTTT
cdr3_aa: CASSYRDRVPEKLFF

v_call: TRBV6-1
clone_size: many
d_call: .
j_call: TRBJ2-5
cdr3_nt: TGTGCCAGCAGCTTCACAGGGCTGGAGACCCAGTACTTC
cdr3_aa: CASSFTGLETQYF

v_call: TRBV28
clone_size: many
d_call: .
j_call: TRBJ1-2
cdr3_nt: TGTGCCACCGTGTCTCGGCCCGGCTACACCTTC
cdr3_aa: CATVSRPGYTF

v_call: TRBV6-9
clone_size: few
d_call: .
j_call: TRBJ1-1
cdr3_nt: TGTGCCAGCAGTTACTCTCGGACTATGAACACTGAAGCTTTCTTT
cdr3_aa: CASSYSRTMNTEAFF

v_call: TRBV28
clone_size: .
d_call: .
j_call: TRBJ1-1
cdr3_nt: TGTGCCAGCTCGACAGCGTGGAACACTGAAGCTTTCTTT
cdr3_aa: CASSTAWNTEAFF

v_call: TRBV9
clone_size: .
d_call: TRBD1
j_call: TRBJ1-5
cdr3_nt: TGTGCCAGCAGCGTAGGAGGGACAGGAGGGGGCCAGCCCCAGCATTTT
cdr3_aa: CASSVGGTGGGQPQHF

v_call: TRBV7-2
clone_size: many
d_call: TRBD2
j_call: TRBJ2-7
cdr3_nt: TGTGCCAGCAGCGCGACTAGCGATAAGTTCTACGAGCAGTACTTC
cdr3_aa: CASSATSDKFYEQYF

v_call: TRBV6-1
clone_size: .
d_call: TRBD2
j_call: TRBJ2-5
cdr3_nt: TGTGCCAGCAGTGAAAGCGGGAGGGCTTTGGAGACCCAGTACTTC
cdr3_aa: CASSESGRALETQYF

v_call: TRBV12-3/TRBV12-4
clone_size: medium-sized
d_call: .
j_call: TRBJ1-5
cdr3_nt: TGTGCCAGCAGTTTCGTCCAGGACAATCAGCCCCAGCATTTT
cdr3_aa: CASSFVQDNQPQHF

v_call: TRBV27
clone_size: many
d_call: .
j_call: TRBJ1-1
cdr3_nt: TGTGCCAGCAGGTGGGGGGCAGAGAGAGGTACTGAAGCTTTCTTT
cdr3_aa: CASRWGAERGTEAFF

v_call: TRBV20-1
clone_size: .
d_call: .
j_call: TRBJ1-2
cdr3_nt: TGCAGTGCTAGAGGGTGGAGAGTCTATGGCTACACCTTC
cdr3_aa: CSARGWRVYGYTF

v_call: TRBV7-8
clone_size: .
d_call: .
j_call: TRBJ2-7
cdr3_nt: TGTGCCACGGCGGGATCAGGCTACGAGCAGTACTTC
cdr3_aa: CATAGSGYEQYF

v_call: TRBV7-9
clone_size: .
d_call: .
j_call: TRBJ1-2
cdr3_nt: TGTGCCAGCAGCTTAGCTTCGCAGAACTATGGCTACACCTTC
cdr3_aa: CASSLASQNYGYTF

v_call: TRBV7-3
clone_size: many
d_call: TRBD2
j_call: TRBJ2-2
cdr3_nt: TGTGCCAGCAGCTTAACCCTAGCGGGAGGCACCGGGGAGCTGTTTTTT
cdr3_aa: CASSLTLAGGTGELFF

v_call: TRBV28
clone_size: many
d_call: .
j_call: TRBJ2-5
cdr3_nt: TGTGCCAGCAGTTTTCAGCTCAAGGGAGAGACCCAGTACTTC
cdr3_aa: CASSFQLKGETQYF

v_call: TRBV7-3
clone_size: .
d_call: .
j_call: TRBJ2-2
cdr3_nt: TGTGCCAGCAGCGGGAACAGGGAAACCGGGGAGCTGTTTTTT
cdr3_aa: CASSGNRETGELFF

v_call: TRBV4-3
clone_size: .
d_call: .
j_call: TRBJ1-1
cdr3_nt: TGCGCCAGCAGCCCCGCTTATGGGAGGGGCCCTGAAGCTTTCTTT
cdr3_aa: CASSPAYGRGPEAFF

v_call: TRBV11-2
clone_size: many
d_call: .
j_call: TRBJ1-1
cdr3_nt: TGTGCCAGCAGGGACCTAAACACTGAAGCTTTCTTT
cdr3_aa: CASRDLNTEAFF

v_call: TRBV2
clone_size: many
d_call: .
j_call: TRBJ2-2
cdr3_nt: TGTGCCAGCAGTGCAAGGGGGGCGCGAATCGGGGAGCTGTTTTTT
cdr3_aa: CASSARGARIGELFF

v_call: TRBV7-4
clone_size: .
d_call: TRBD2
j_call: TRBJ2-7
cdr3_nt: TGTGCCAGCAACCATACCTTACCTAGCGGGAGCTACGAGCAGTACTTC
cdr3_aa: CASNHTLPSGSYEQYF

v_call: TRBV7-2
clone_size: many
d_call: .
j_call: TRBJ2-5
cdr3_nt: TGTGCCAGCAGCTTAGGAGATGGGGGGTGGGAGACCCAGTACTTC
cdr3_aa: CASSLGDGGWETQYF

v_call: TRBV6-1
clone_size: many
d_call: .
j_call: TRBJ2-6
cdr3_nt: TGTGCCAGCAGGGGGTCTGGGGCCAACGTCCTGACTTTC
cdr3_aa: CASRGSGANVLTF

v_call: TRBV7-2
clone_size: .
d_call: .
j_call: TRBJ2-5
cdr3_nt: TGTGCCAGCAGCCCGGGGGCCTTCCCGCAGACCCAGTACTTC
cdr3_aa: CASSPGAFPQTQYF

v_call: TRBV5-1
clone_size: many
d_call: .
j_call: TRBJ1-2
cdr3_nt: TGCGCCAGCAGCTTGCGGGCAGGGAGTGGCTACACCTTC
cdr3_aa: CASSLRAGSGYTF

v_call: TRBV7-2
clone_size: many
d_call: TRBD2
j_call: TRBJ2-5
cdr3_nt: TGTGCCAGCAGCTTAGGGTTGTCGGCTAGCGGGAGTCCGTCACAAGAGACCCAGTACTTC
cdr3_aa: CASSLGLSASGSPSQETQYF

v_call: TRBV28
clone_size: many
d_call: TRBD2
j_call: TRBJ2-4
cdr3_nt: TGTGCCAGCAGTCTAAGTGGCTTCGGGACTAGCGAGGTCAAAAACATTCAGTACTTC
cdr3_aa: CASSLSGFGTSEVKNIQYF

v_call: TRBV6-1
clone_size: many
d_call: TRBD2
j_call: TRBJ2-7
cdr3_nt: TGTGCCAGCAACGCCCTCTCCAACGGGAGGGGACACGAGCAGTACTTC
cdr3_aa: CASNALSNGRGHEQYF

v_call: TRBV29-1
clone_size: many
d_call: TRBD2
j_call: TRBJ2-7
cdr3_nt: TGCAGCGTTGAAGATCGGACTAGCGGGAAAGCCTACGAGCAGTACTTC
cdr3_aa: CSVEDRTSGKAYEQYF

v_call: TRBV4-3
clone_size: few
d_call: .
j_call: TRBJ1-4
cdr3_nt: TGCGCCAGCAGCCGAGTGACGGAGGGGCCCGGTCGGAAACTGTTTTTT
cdr3_aa: CASSRVTEGPGRKLFF

v_call: TRBV14
clone_size: .
d_call: .
j_call: TRBJ2-3
cdr3_nt: TGTGCCAGCAGCCGACGATCCGGCACAGATACGCAGTATTTT
cdr3_aa: CASSRRSGTDTQYF

v_call: TRBV2
clone_size: many
d_call: TRBD2
j_call: TRBJ2-7
cdr3_nt: TGTGCCAGCAGAAGCCGGGACTATTCGCAGTACTTC
cdr3_aa: CASRSRDYSQYF

v_call: TRBV24-1
clone_size: many
d_call: .
j_call: TRBJ2-2
cdr3_nt: TGTGCCACCAGAACAGGGCTTGAAACCGGGGAGCTGTTTTTT
cdr3_aa: CATRTGLETGELFF

v_call: TRBV7-9
clone_size: few
d_call: TRBD2
j_call: TRBJ2-7
cdr3_nt: TGTGCCAGCAGCCCCAGGACTAGCGGGAGTTCTATCTACGAGCAGTACTTC
cdr3_aa: CASSPRTSGSSIYEQYF

v_call: TRBV19
clone_size: few
d_call: .
j_call: TRBJ1-6
cdr3_nt: TGTGCCAGTAGTCGAAACAGTGTGGGTTCACCCCTCCACTTT
cdr3_aa: CASSRNSVGSPLHF

v_call: TRBV28
clone_size: many
d_call: .
j_call: TRBJ1-4
cdr3_nt: TGTGCCAGCAGTCCTTACAGGGCGGATAGTGAAAAACTGTTTTTT
cdr3_aa: CASSPYRADSEKLFF

v_call: TRBV5-8
clone_size: .
d_call: .
j_call: TRBJ1-5
cdr3_nt: TGTGCCAGCAGCTTAGTGGTCCCAAATCAGCCCCAGCATTTT
cdr3_aa: CASSLVVPNQPQHF

v_call: TRBV29-1
clone_size: few
d_call: .
j_call: TRBJ1-1
cdr3_nt: TGCAGCGCGGGGGACCGTTACACTGAAGCTTTCTTT
cdr3_aa: CSAGDRYTEAFF

v_call: TRBV3-1
clone_size: .
d_call: .
j_call: TRBJ2-7
cdr3_nt: TGTGCCAGCAGCCCTTGGGGCTACGAGCAGTACTTC
cdr3_aa: CASSPWGYEQYF

v_call: TRBV6-1
clone_size: many
d_call: .
j_call: TRBJ2-7
cdr3_nt: TGTGCCAGCTCGAGTTGGGGCAACGAGCAGTACTTC
cdr3_aa: CASSSWGNEQYF